The T cell receptor (beta chain) described here comes from a study of high-grade serous ovarian cancer treatment subgroups (dated by TCRdb to 2020 to 2022). General notes on the study: On average, sequencing produced roughly 14,000 reads and around 6,900 unique TCR beta rearrangements for each sample. The study examined TCR beta repertoires in high-grade serous ovarian cancer patients who were grouped under a laparoscopic triage algorithm by complete gross resection or by neoadjuvant chemotherapy response. Of the approximately 30 patients in the cohort, about ten had no residual disease after primary surgery (R0), about ten were excellent NACT responders, and about ten were poor NACT responders. One primary tumor sample and two metastatic tumor samples were contributed by each patient, so that fewer than 95 samples were obtained in total.

For CDR1 and CDR2, the germline V gene (reference sequence) lists SEHNR and FQNEAQ. V trim: 5 bases; J trim: 3 bases; unmatched bases: 16. The cysteine opens and the phenylalanine closes a CDR3 of 18 amino acids. Solely the CDR3 DNA is kept, with 54 bases framed from the first base. This clone occurred once. No cognate antigen has been identified for it. No base qualities exist here, and no much larger clone lies one base off it. The investigation overall reported the following: Because bulk tumor TCR sequencing provided no spatial information, insight into HGSC tumor complexity and diversity was limited. TCR clonal relatedness was found to be positively correlated with neoantigen level and, by trend, with copy number variation and mutation load derived from whole-genome sequencing. Tumors from the same patient had repertoire similarity ranging from roughly 0.1 to 0.8, while tumors from different patients showed almost no similarity. TCR repertoire analyses were focused on CDR3, and CDR1 and CDR2 were not analyzed.

The 100 or so tumor samples underwent high-throughput TCR profiling using ImmunoSEQ. In the authors' own workflow: The repertoire diversity metrics included richness (unique productive sequences), clonality, evenness and relatedness, and the Bhattacharyya coefficient was used to measure similarity between samples. A sensitivity analysis that removed TCRs with fewer than two reads produced consistent conclusions. TCRdb retrieved this table from immuneACCESS and kept in-frame rearrangements only. Not all clones are present; in checked studies, unresolved V genes account for under half, and no reason is known for the remainder. V and J calls and clone size are as listed in that table; D and trimming were resolved from the DNA. For this sample the table gives about 9,000 clones, of which roughly 76% were detected only once. 5% to 7.5% of the sample comes from the top ten. Collection of tumor samples took place before definitive surgery or chemotherapy. The MD Anderson Biospecimen Extraction Resource handled genomic DNA extraction, while the MD Anderson Cancer Genomics Laboratory carried out the TCR sequencing.

The sample taken for sequencing was tumor tissue. This sequence originates from a human donor with high-grade serous ovarian cancer. Recombination joined TRBV7-9 with TRBJ2-4; 7 central nucleotides agree with TRBD2. The CDR3 sequence is CASSPGGQIHGGKNIQYF. DNA sequence: TGTGCCAGCAGCCCGGGAGGCCAAATCCATGGTGGCAAAAACATTCAGTACTTC. The full variable domain, with segments outside the CDR3 supplied by the reference TRBV7-9 and TRBJ2-4 proteins, appears as DTGVSQNPRHKITKRGQNVTFRCDPISEHNRLYWYRQTLGQGPEFLTYFQNEAQLEKSRLLSDRFSAERPKGSFSTLEIQRTEQGDSAMYLCASSPGGQIHGGKNIQYFGAGTRLSVL.